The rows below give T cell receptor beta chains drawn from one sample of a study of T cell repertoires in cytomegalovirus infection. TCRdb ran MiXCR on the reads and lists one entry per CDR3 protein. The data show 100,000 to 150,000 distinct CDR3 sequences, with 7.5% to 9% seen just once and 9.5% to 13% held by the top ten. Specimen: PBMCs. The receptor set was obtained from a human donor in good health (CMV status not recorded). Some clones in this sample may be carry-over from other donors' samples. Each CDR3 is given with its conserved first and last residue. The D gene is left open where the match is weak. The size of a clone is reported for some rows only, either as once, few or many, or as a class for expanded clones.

CASSLGDKGYNEQFF	TGTGCCAGCAGCTTAGGAGACAAGGGATACAATGAGCAGTTCTTC	.	TRBV7-9	TRBJ2-1	many
CAIKQNTEAFF	TGTGCCATCAAGCAGAACACTGAAGCTTTCTTT	.	TRBV10-3	TRBJ1-1	.
CSAGTSGGLYNEQFF	TGCAGTGCTGGGACTAGCGGGGGTCTTTACAATGAGCAGTTCTTC	TRBD2	TRBV20-1	TRBJ2-1	.
CASSPGTFYGYTF	TGTGCCAGCAGCCCCGGGACCTTCTATGGCTACACCTTC	.	TRBV28	TRBJ1-2	few
CASREEVGAGTEAFF	TGTGCCAGCAGGGAGGAGGTGGGGGCTGGAACTGAAGCTTTCTTT	.	TRBV28	TRBJ1-1	.
CASKTALRSYEQYF	TGTGCCAGCAAGACAGCTTTACGTTCCTACGAGCAGTACTTC	.	TRBV28	TRBJ2-7	many
CASSPGTGYNEQFF	TGTGCCAGCAGCCCCGGGACCGGCTACAATGAGCAGTTCTTC	.	TRBV7-6	TRBJ2-1	many
CASSLQGTSNTEAFF	TGTGCCAGCAGCCTACAGGGGACATCGAACACTGAAGCTTTCTTT	TRBD1	TRBV7-2	TRBJ1-1	many
CATSREDSLYGYTF	TGTGCCACCAGCAGAGAGGACAGCCTCTATGGCTACACCTTC	.	TRBV15	TRBJ1-2	many
CASSRTPDTQYF	TGTGCCAGCAGCCGAACCCCAGATACGCAGTATTTT	.	TRBV7-3	TRBJ2-3	many
CASSLVDGAYEQYF	TGTGCCAGCAGCTTGGTGGACGGAGCCTACGAGCAGTACTTC	.	TRBV5-5	TRBJ2-7	many
CASRAPYGYTF	TGTGCCAGCAGGGCACCCTATGGCTACACCTTC	.	TRBV28	TRBJ1-2	many
CASSQDLNSRTVNYGYTF	TGTGCCAGCAGCCAAGACCTCAACAGTAGGACAGTTAACTATGGCTACACCTTC	.	TRBV4-2	TRBJ1-2	many
CASSPDRGNQETQYF	TGCGCCAGCAGCCCGGACAGGGGGAACCAAGAGACCCAGTACTTC	TRBD1	TRBV5-1	TRBJ2-5	.
CAISESGPGLEQYF	TGTGCCATCAGTGAAAGCGGGCCGGGGCTCGAGCAGTACTTC	.	TRBV10-3	TRBJ2-7	many
CASNRQGLRAFF	TGTGCCAGCAATCGCCAGGGCTTACGGGCTTTCTTT	.	TRBV28	TRBJ1-1	many
CASSTKTGGPGNTIYF	TGTGCCAGCAGCACGAAAACAGGGGGACCTGGAAACACCATATATTTT	TRBD1	TRBV7-2	TRBJ1-3	many